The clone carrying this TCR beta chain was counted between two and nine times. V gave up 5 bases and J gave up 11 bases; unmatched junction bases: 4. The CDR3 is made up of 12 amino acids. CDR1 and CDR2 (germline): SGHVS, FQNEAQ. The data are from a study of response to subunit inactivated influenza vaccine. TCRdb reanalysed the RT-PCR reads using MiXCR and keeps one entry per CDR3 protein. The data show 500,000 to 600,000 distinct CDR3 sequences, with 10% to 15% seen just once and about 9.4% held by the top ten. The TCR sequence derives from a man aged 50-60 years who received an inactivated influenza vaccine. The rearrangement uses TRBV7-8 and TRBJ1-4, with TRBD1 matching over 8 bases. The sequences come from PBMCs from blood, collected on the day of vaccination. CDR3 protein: CASSLTGAKLFF. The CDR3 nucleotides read TGTGCCAGCAGCCTGACAGGGGCGAAACTGTTTTTT.